A selection of T cell receptor beta chains follows, all from one sample in a study of T cell responses to AZD1222 COVID-19 vaccine. The repertoire was sequenced with immunoSEQ multiplex PCR; TCRdb's copy has only in-frame clones and lacks some. The data contain approximately 120,000 clones, about 87% of them singletons. Sequencing was performed on peripheral blood, taken on day 0 of AZD1222 vaccination. The receptors here all came from an adult in good health. The CDR3 runs from the conserved cysteine through the conserved F or W. The D gene is left open where the match is weak. For some rows the clone size is stated as once, few or many, or as a class when expanded; others skip it.

TRBV5-5	TRBJ1-1	TRBD1	once	TGTGCCAGCAGCCCACAACAGGGGTCCACTGAAGCTTTCTTT	CASSPQQGSTEAFF
TRBV6-5	TRBJ1-3	NA	NA	TGTGCCAGCAGTTACGGGGTCGGGGACACCATATATTTT	CASSYGVGDTIYF
TRBV4-2	TRBJ1-5	TRBD1	NA	TGTGCCAGCAGCGAATCCGGGACAGGGGGGATTCAGCCCCAGCATTTT	CASSESGTGGIQPQHF
TRBV14	TRBJ1-2	TRBD1	NA	TGTGCCAGCAGCCCGGGACAGGGCTATGGCTACACCTTC	CASSPGQGYGYTF
TRBV4-2	TRBJ1-4	TRBD1	NA	TGTGCCAGCAGCCACATGGGACAGGGGGCCGCAACTAATGAAAAACTGTTTTTT	CASSHMGQGAATNEKLFF
TRBV30	TRBJ1-1	NA	NA	TGTGCCTGGAGTGGGTCGACAACACGGTGGGCTTTCTTT	CAWSGSTTRWAFF
TRBV7-2	TRBJ1-5	NA	NA	TGTGCCAGCAGCTTAGGGGCCTCTAGCAATCAGCCCCAGCATTTT	CASSLGASSNQPQHF
TRBV5-1	TRBJ2-2	TRBD2	NA	TGCGCCAGCAGCTCCACCGGGACTAGCGTCGGGGAGCTGTTTTTT	CASSSTGTSVGELFF
TRBV4-3	TRBJ1-2	NA	NA	TGCGCCAGCAGCCCAAGTAATAACTATGGCTACACCTTC	CASSPSNNYGYTF
TRBV6-1	TRBJ1-1	NA	NA	TGTGCCAGCAGTGAAAGGGTGGAGACAGCTGAAGCTTTCTTT	CASSERVETAEAFF
TRBV21-1	TRBJ1-3	NA	NA	TGTGCCAGCAGCAAAGTTTCGGACAGGGGCATCTGTACCGCCTCTGGAAACACCATATATTTT	CASSKVSDRGICTASGNTIYF
TRBV4-3	TRBJ2-1	TRBD2	NA	TGCGCCAGCAGCCCACCTGCGGGGGGGGCCAATGAGCAGTTCTTC	CASSPPAGGANEQFF
TRBV28	TRBJ2-3	TRBD2	NA	TGTGCCAGCAGGTACTCTCTAGCGGGGAAGTTAAGTACGCAGTATTTT	CASRYSLAGKLSTQYF
TRBV4-3	TRBJ1-6	NA	NA	TGCGCCAGCAGCTACGGGGTATCACCCCTCCACTTT	CASSYGVSPLHF
TRBV4-1	TRBJ2-2	NA	once	TGCGCCAGCAGCCAAGAATCCCTTCGCAGGGGACCGAACACCGGGGAGCTGTTTTTT	CASSQESLRRGPNTGELFF
TRBV7-2	TRBJ2-2	TRBD1	NA	TGTGCCAGCAGCTTAGCCTTAACTGACAGGGCGTTGAACACCGGGGAGCTGTTTTTT	CASSLALTDRALNTGELFF
TRBV7-2	TRBJ1-1	NA	once	TGTGCCAGCAGCTACGTCCTGTTGGGTCCCACAGCTTTCTTT	CASSYVLLGPTAFF
TRBV19	TRBJ2-3	TRBD2	NA	TGTGCCAGTAGGCGGGGTTCGGGAGGCCCAGATACGCAGTATTTT	CASRRGSGGPDTQYF
TRBV6-4	TRBJ1-2	TRBD1	NA	TGTGCCAGCAGTCTGACAGGGGAGTATGGCTACACCTTC	CASSLTGEYGYTF
TRBV7-2	TRBJ1-1	NA	NA	TGTGCCAGCAGCTTCCTTACAACAGGGAACACTGAAGCTTTCTTT	CASSFLTTGNTEAFF
TRBV30	TRBJ1-5	NA	NA	TGTGCCTGGAGTGGGTCCGGACGGAGCAATCAGCCCCAGCATTTT	CAWSGSGRSNQPQHF
TRBV12-5	TRBJ2-7	TRBD1	NA	TGTGCTAGTGGTTTGGTACTAGGACAGGGGGCGCAGGGCGAGCAGTACTTC	CASGLVLGQGAQGEQYF
TRBV18	TRBJ2-1	TRBD2	NA	TGTGCCAGCTCCGCGGGGGGTGGCAGGAACAATGAGCAGTTCTTC	CASSAGGGRNNEQFF
TRBV24-1	TRBJ1-5	TRBD1	NA	TGTGCCACCAGTGCTTCCGCCGGGACAGGGAGTCAGCCCCAGCATTTT	CATSASAGTGSQPQHF
TRBV6-2/TRBV6-3	TRBJ2-5	TRBD1	NA	TGTGCCAGCAGTTACGGGTCAGGGGGCGCGGAGACAGAGACCCAGTACTTC	CASSYGSGGAETETQYF
TRBV27	TRBJ1-1	TRBD1	NA	TGTGCCAGCAGCCGGGACAGCGGAGGCACTGAAGCTTTCTTT	CASSRDSGGTEAFF
TRBV9	TRBJ1-1	NA	NA	TGTGCCAGCAGCGTAGCTTCTACGGGGTTCACTGAAGCTTTCTTT	CASSVASTGFTEAFF
TRBV24-1	TRBJ2-5	TRBD2	NA	TGTGCCACCAGTGAGGGGGGGACTAGCCGACGAGAGACCCAGTACTTC	CATSEGGTSRRETQYF